These 2 T cell receptor beta chains share one sample of origin, sequenced in a study of blood T cells in healthy people across ages. It was with a sample-barcoded 5' primer and a J-beta primer mix that a second PCR of about 6 to 12 cycles was run. TCRdb called the 5' RACE reads again in MiXCR, with one record for every CDR3 protein. This table has 750,000 to 1,000,000 distinct CDR3 sequences, roughly 29% appearing once. This same sample was also part of a study on T cells of mothers and their children.

Sequencing was performed on blood. These receptors all stem from a middle-aged woman in good health.

The chain carries TRBV28 and TRBJ1-2, with a tentative D call TRBD1 (5 bases). CDR1 MDHEN and CDR2 SYDVKM come from the germline V gene. Trimming pared 8 bases from V and 2 bases from J, leaving 15 bases between. The CDR3 has 14 amino acids. The CDR3 region is CASGSGPLNYGYTF. The DNA for the CDR3 is TGTGCCAGCGGCTCGGGACCGTTAAACTATGGCTACACCTTC.

This clonotype was seen ten or more times. The chain links TRBV7-9 to TRBJ2-7; D gene ambiguous. Germline values: CDR1 SEHNR, CDR2 FQNEAQ (reference sequence). The CDR3 length is 13 residues. Between the trimmed V and J ends, which lost 5 bases and 5 bases, there was a span of 13 bases. CDR3 coding DNA: TGTGCCAGCAGCCAGCCAAGGGTCCACGAGCAGTACTTC. This translates into CASSQPRVHEQYF.